This is a list of T cell receptor beta chains from one sample in a study of OX40 agonist ivuxolimab in advanced cancers. The data were produced by immunoSEQ multiplex PCR, yet TCRdb's version contains in-frame clones alone and is incomplete. The sample carries some 80,000 clones, about four fifths recorded once. This material consisted of CD4+ or CD8+ T cells sorted from blood, taken in a trial of the OX40 agonist ivuxolimab. These receptors were taken from an adult with an advanced solid tumor such as melanoma, head and neck, liver or kidney cancer. The CDR3 runs from the conserved cysteine through the conserved F or W. D genes are given only for firm matches. Part of the rows lack a size; the others show once, few, many or a class for expanded clones.

NA	TRBV9	TRBJ2-3	NA	TGTGCCAGCAGCACCCGGGACGGCAACACAGATACGCAGTATTTT	CASSTRDGNTDTQYF
once	TRBV12-5	TRBJ2-5	NA	TGTGCTAGTGGCCGGAGTGGGGAGACCCAGTACTTC	CASGRSGETQYF
few	TRBV7-2	TRBJ1-1	TRBD1	TGTGCCAGCAGCTTATCCGGGACAGCGAGCACTGAAGCTTTCTTT	CASSLSGTASTEAFF
NA	TRBV11-2	TRBJ1-2	TRBD1	TGTGCCAGCAGCCGGAGTAGGGACAGATACTATGGCTACACCTTC	CASSRSRDRYYGYTF
NA	TRBV7-2	TRBJ2-2	TRBD2	TGTGCCAGCAGCACCGGGACTAGCACCGGGGAGCTGTTTTTT	CASSTGTSTGELFF
NA	TRBV28	TRBJ2-5	NA	TGTGCCAGCAGTTCGAGGACCGCGTACCAAGAGACCCAGTACTTC	CASSSRTAYQETQYF
few	TRBV30	TRBJ2-4	NA	TGTGCCTGGAGTGGCGGAAGCGCCAAAAACATTCAGTACTTC	CAWSGGSAKNIQYF
NA	TRBV15	TRBJ1-2	NA	TGTGCCACCAGCACTGACAGCTATGGCTACACCTTC	CATSTDSYGYTF
NA	TRBV28	TRBJ1-2	NA	TGTGCCAGCCGGAGGCAAGATGGCTACACCTTC	CASRRQDGYTF
NA	TRBV29-1	TRBJ2-1	NA	TGCAGCGTTGGTAAGCGGAGGGACAATGAGCAGTTCTTC	CSVGKRRDNEQFF
NA	TRBV7-2	TRBJ2-1	TRBD2	TGTGCCAGCAGCTTAGCGAGGGCGGGAGGGCCCATTGAGCAGTTCTTC	CASSLARAGGPIEQFF
NA	TRBV11-2	TRBJ2-2	NA	TGTGCCAGCAGCTCACCCCGAGAGTCGCAGCTGTTTTTT	CASSSPRESQLFF
few	TRBV19	TRBJ1-5	TRBD1	TGTGCCAGTAGCGTGGACAGGGACCAGCCCCAGCATTTT	CASSVDRDQPQHF
NA	TRBV9	TRBJ2-3	TRBD2	TGTGCCAGCAGCGTAGGTCTCGCGGGGGGTTTGGTAGATACGCAGTATTTT	CASSVGLAGGLVDTQYF
NA	TRBV6-1	TRBJ1-1	NA	TGTGCCAGCCAGAGGAACACTGAAGCTTTCTTT	CASQRNTEAFF
NA	TRBV5-4	TRBJ1-2	NA	TGTGCCAGCAGCCCTGACGCGAGCTATGGCTACACCTTC	CASSPDASYGYTF
NA	TRBV18	TRBJ1-4	NA	TGTGCCAGCACACAGGGTGTATCGGGAGAAAAACTGTTTTTT	CASTQGVSGEKLFF
NA	TRBV5-5	TRBJ1-5	NA	TGTGCCAGCAGCTCCCAACCTAGCAATCAGCCCCAGCATTTT	CASSSQPSNQPQHF
NA	TRBV21-1	TRBJ1-5	NA	TGTGCCAGCAGCTCCTGCAGACAGGGCAATCAGCCCCAGCATTTT	CASSSCRQGNQPQHF
NA	TRBV12-2	TRBJ1-4	NA	TGTGCAAGTCGCCCACAAATCGGGGGACAGGGTGGAAAACTGTTTTTT	CASRPQIGGQGGKLFF
few	TRBV19	TRBJ2-2	NA	TGTGCCAGTAGTGTAAGACAGACCACCGGGGAGCTGTTTTTT	CASSVRQTTGELFF
NA	TRBV27	TRBJ1-1	NA	TGTGCCAGCAGTTCCATTATAGGGGGTCCAGAAGCTTTCTTT	CASSSIIGGPEAFF
NA	TRBV7-2	TRBJ2-1	TRBD2	TGTGCCAGCAGGGCTAGCGGGGGGTCCTACAATGAGCAGTTCTTC	CASRASGGSYNEQFF
NA	TRBV2	TRBJ2-7	NA	TGTGCCAGCCGGGAACAGGCGAACGCAGACGAGCAGTACTTC	CASREQANADEQYF
NA	TRBV30	TRBJ1-2	TRBD1	TGTGCCTGGAGACCGGGGAGGGGGCTATTTCTTAGGTATGGCTACACCTTC	CAWRPGRGLFLRYGYTF
NA	TRBV28	TRBJ1-5	NA	TGTGCCAGCAGTCTAAGAGGGCAGGGGTTCTCGCGATTAAATCAGCCCCAGCATTTT	CASSLRGQGFSRLNQPQHF
few	TRBV29-1	TRBJ1-2	NA	TGCAGTCTGGGGGGGGACTATGGCTACACCTTC	CSLGGDYGYTF
once	TRBV5-1	TRBJ1-1	NA	TGCGCCAGCAGCTTGGACAAACCTTACACTGAAGCTTTCTTT	CASSLDKPYTEAFF
NA	TRBV2	TRBJ2-2	TRBD1	TGTGCCAGCAGCTCAGGGGGCTCTAGCACCGGGGAGCTGTTTTTT	CASSSGGSSTGELFF
NA	TRBV5-6	TRBJ2-7	TRBD2	TGTGCCAGCAGCTTTATGCGGGAGAGCTCCTACGAGCAGTACTTC	CASSFMRESSYEQYF
few	TRBV19	TRBJ2-1	TRBD1	TGTGCCAGTAGTCCTCTAAGGGACAGGGGGCGGAATGAGCAGTTCTTC	CASSPLRDRGRNEQFF
NA	TRBV18	TRBJ2-5	NA	TGTGCCAGCTCACCCAATTGGGGGACCGGAGAGACCCAGTACTTC	CASSPNWGTGETQYF
NA	TRBV7-2	TRBJ2-1	NA	TGTGCCAGCAGCTTAGCCCGACTCGATGAGCAGTTCTTC	CASSLARLDEQFF
NA	TRBV28	TRBJ1-1	NA	TGTGCCAGCCATACAGAGGTAGGTACTGAAGCTTTCTTT	CASHTEVGTEAFF
once	TRBV21-1	TRBJ2-3	NA	TGTGCCAGCAGCAAAGCCAGACAGGGGGCGCGTATAGATACGCAGTATTTT	CASSKARQGARIDTQYF
NA	TRBV6-5	TRBJ1-5	NA	TGTGCCAGCAGTTACTCGAGGACTAGCAATCAGCCCCAGCATTTT	CASSYSRTSNQPQHF
NA	TRBV6-6	TRBJ1-2	NA	TGTGCCAGCAGTTCGATAGAAGGGACATACTATGGCTACACCTTC	CASSSIEGTYYGYTF
few	TRBV18	TRBJ1-2	NA	TGTGCCAGCTCACCCTACAGGGTGGACTATGGCTACACCTTC	CASSPYRVDYGYTF
NA	TRBV28	TRBJ1-2	TRBD1	TGTGCCAGCAGCTTACGACAGGGGGCGAAGACATTTTATGGCTACACCTTC	CASSLRQGAKTFYGYTF
NA	TRBV19	TRBJ2-7	TRBD1	TGTGCCAGTAGTATACGGACAGGGGACGAGCAGTACTTC	CASSIRTGDEQYF
NA	TRBV6-5	TRBJ1-1	TRBD1	TGTGCCAGCAGTTTCGGAGGACAGGGAGTCACTGAAGCTTTCTTT	CASSFGGQGVTEAFF
NA	TRBV14	TRBJ2-5	NA	TGTGCCAGCAGCCGGGGGGTTAAAGAGACCCAGTACTTC	CASSRGVKETQYF
NA	TRBV6-6	TRBJ2-7	NA	TGTGCCAGCAGTTATGAGGAGCTAAGCTCCTACGAGCAGTACTTC	CASSYEELSSYEQYF
NA	TRBV18	TRBJ2-3	NA	TGTGCCAGCTCATGGAGGAACACAGATACGCAGTATTTT	CASSWRNTDTQYF
NA	TRBV4-2	TRBJ2-3	TRBD2	TGTGCCAGCAGCCAAGAACCCAGCGGGGGGCCATATACGCAGTATTTT	CASSQEPSGGPYTQYF